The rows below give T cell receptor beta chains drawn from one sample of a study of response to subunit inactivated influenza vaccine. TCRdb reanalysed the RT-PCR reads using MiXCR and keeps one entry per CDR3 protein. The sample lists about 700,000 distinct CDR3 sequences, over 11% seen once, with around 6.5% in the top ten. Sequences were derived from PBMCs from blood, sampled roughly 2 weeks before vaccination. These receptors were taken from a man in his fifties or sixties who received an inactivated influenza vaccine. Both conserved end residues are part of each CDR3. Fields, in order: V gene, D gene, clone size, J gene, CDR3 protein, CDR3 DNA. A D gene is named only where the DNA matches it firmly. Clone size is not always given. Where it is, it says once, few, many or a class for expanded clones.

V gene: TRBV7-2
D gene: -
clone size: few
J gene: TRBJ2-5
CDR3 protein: CASSFDRYQETQYF
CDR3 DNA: TGTGCCAGCAGCTTCGACAGATACCAAGAGACCCAGTACTTC

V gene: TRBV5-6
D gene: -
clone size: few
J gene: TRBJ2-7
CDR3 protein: CASSLVDGYEQYF
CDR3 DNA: TGTGCCAGCAGCTTGGTAGACGGCTACGAGCAGTACTTC

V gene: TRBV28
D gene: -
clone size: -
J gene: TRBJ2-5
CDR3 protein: CASTVSRRGETQYF
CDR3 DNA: TGTGCCAGCACCGTTAGTAGGAGAGGGGAGACCCAGTACTTC

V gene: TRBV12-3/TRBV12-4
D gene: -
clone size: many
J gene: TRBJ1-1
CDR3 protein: CASRYGWGPSAEAFF
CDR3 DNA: TGTGCCAGCAGATACGGTTGGGGCCCCAGCGCTGAAGCTTTCTTT

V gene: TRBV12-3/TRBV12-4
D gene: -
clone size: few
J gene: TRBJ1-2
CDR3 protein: CASSRYYGYTF
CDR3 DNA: TGTGCCAGCAGCAGATACTATGGCTACACCTTC

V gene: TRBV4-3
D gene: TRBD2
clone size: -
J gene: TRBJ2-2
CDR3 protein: CASSQTSYTGELFF
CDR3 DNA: TGCGCCAGCAGCCAGACTAGCTACACCGGGGAGCTGTTTTTT

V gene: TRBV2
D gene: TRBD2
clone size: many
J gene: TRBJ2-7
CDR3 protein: CASSDWGRMGLDAYEQYF
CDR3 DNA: TGTGCCAGCAGTGATTGGGGAAGGATGGGACTAGACGCCTACGAGCAGTACTTC

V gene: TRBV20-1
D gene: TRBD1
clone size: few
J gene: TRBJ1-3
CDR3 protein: CSATPINNRGSGNTIYF
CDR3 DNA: TGCAGTGCCACTCCTATAAATAACAGGGGCTCCGGAAACACCATATATTTT

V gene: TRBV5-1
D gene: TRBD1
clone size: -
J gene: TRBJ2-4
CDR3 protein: CASSSPSPGQETFLAKNIQYF
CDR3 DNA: TGCGCCAGCAGCTCCCCTTCTCCGGGACAGGAGACATTCCTAGCCAAAAACATTCAGTACTTC

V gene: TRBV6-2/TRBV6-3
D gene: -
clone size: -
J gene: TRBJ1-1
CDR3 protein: CASSYVRGTTNTEAFF
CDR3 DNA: TGTGCCAGCAGTTACGTCCGGGGAACCACGAACACTGAAGCTTTCTTT

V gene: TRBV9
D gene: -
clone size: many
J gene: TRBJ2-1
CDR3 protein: CASSVGNYNEQFF
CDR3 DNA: TGTGCCAGCAGCGTAGGGAACTACAATGAGCAGTTCTTC

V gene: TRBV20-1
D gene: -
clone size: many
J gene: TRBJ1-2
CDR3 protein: CSLKGGFVGYTF
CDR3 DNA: TGCAGTCTAAAAGGGGGATTTGTAGGCTACACCTTC

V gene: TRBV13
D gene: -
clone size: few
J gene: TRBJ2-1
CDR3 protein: CASRRRDSYNEQFF
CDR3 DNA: TGTGCCAGCAGACGACGGGATTCCTACAATGAGCAGTTCTTC

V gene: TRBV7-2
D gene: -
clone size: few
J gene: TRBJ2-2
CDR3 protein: CASSLAFVNTGELFF
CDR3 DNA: TGTGCCAGCAGCTTAGCTTTTGTTAACACCGGGGAGCTGTTTTTT

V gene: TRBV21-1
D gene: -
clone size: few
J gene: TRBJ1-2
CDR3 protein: CASSKALEEHLPNYGYTF
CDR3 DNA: TGTGCCAGCAGCAAAGCGCTTGAAGAACATTTACCCAACTATGGCTACACCTTC

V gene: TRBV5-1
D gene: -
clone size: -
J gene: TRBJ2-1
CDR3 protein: CASSLRWGNEQFF
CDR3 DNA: TGCGCCAGCAGCCTAAGGTGGGGAAATGAGCAGTTCTTC

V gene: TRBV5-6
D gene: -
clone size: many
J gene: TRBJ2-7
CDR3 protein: CASSHRVSYEQYF
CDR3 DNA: TGTGCCAGCAGCCACAGGGTCTCCTACGAGCAGTACTTC

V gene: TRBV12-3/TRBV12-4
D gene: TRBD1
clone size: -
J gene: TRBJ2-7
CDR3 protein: CASSLQPGQGYEQYF
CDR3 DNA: TGTGCCAGCAGTTTACAGCCGGGACAGGGGTACGAGCAGTACTTC

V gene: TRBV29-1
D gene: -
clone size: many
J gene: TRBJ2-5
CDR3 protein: CSVEGRVQETQYF
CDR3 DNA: TGCAGCGTTGAAGGTCGGGTACAAGAGACCCAGTACTTC

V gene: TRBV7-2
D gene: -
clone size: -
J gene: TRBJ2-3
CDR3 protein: CASSYRATDTQYF
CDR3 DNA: TGTGCCAGCAGCTACCGGGCGACAGATACGCAGTATTTT

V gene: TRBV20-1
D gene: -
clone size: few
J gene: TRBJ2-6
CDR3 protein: CSAEGQHSGANVLTF
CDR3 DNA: TGCAGTGCTGAAGGACAGCACTCTGGGGCCAACGTCCTGACTTTC

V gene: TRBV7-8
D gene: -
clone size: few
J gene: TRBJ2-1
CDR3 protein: CVEGSASYNEQFF
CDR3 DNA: TGTGTTGAGGGGTCAGCATCCTACAATGAGCAGTTCTTC

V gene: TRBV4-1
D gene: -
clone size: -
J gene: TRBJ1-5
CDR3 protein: CASSRENNQPQHF
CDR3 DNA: TGCGCCAGCAGCCGGGAGAACAATCAGCCCCAGCATTTT

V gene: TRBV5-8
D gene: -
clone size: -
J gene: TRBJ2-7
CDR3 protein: CASSFRGSGASYEQYF
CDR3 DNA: TGTGCCAGCAGCTTTAGGGGTTCGGGGGCCTCCTACGAGCAGTACTTC

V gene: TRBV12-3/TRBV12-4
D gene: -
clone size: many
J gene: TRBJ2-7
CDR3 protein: CASWRQGTSYEQYF
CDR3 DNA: TGTGCCAGTTGGAGGCAGGGAACATCCTACGAGCAGTACTTC

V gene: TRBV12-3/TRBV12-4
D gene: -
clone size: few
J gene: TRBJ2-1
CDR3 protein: CASSPTLYGEQFF
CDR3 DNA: TGTGCCAGCAGTCCCACCCTTTACGGTGAGCAGTTCTTC

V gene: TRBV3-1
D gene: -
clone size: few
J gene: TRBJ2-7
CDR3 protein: CASSQGGYVYEQYF
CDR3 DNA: TGTGCCAGCAGCCAAGGTGGCTATGTTTACGAGCAGTACTTC

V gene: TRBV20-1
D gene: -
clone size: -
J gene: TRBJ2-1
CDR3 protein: CSARAVSEQFF
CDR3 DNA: TGCAGTGCTAGAGCGGTGAGCGAGCAGTTCTTC

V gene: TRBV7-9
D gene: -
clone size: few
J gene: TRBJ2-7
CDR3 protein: CASSLALRYEQYF
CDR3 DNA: TGTGCCAGCAGCTTAGCGCTCCGCTACGAGCAGTACTTC

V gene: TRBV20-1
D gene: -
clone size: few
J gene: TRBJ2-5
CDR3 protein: CSASRGTIQETQYF
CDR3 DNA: TGCAGTGCTAGTAGGGGGACAATACAAGAGACCCAGTACTTC

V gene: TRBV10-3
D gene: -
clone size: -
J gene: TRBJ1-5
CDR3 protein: CAISEKGRQPQHF
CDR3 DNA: TGTGCCATCAGTGAAAAGGGTAGACAGCCCCAGCATTTT

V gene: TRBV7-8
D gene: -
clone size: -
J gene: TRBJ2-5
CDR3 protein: CASSLGQGGKTQYF
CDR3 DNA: TGTGCCAGCAGCTTAGGACAGGGAGGAAAGACCCAGTACTTC

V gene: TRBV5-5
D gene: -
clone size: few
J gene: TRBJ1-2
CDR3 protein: CASSLGGATYGYTF
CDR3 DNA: TGTGCCAGCAGCTTGGGAGGGGCCACCTATGGCTACACCTTC

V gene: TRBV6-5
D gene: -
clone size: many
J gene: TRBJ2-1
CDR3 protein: CASSYSTGLGYEQFF
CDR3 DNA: TGTGCCAGCAGTTACTCGACGGGGCTTGGGTATGAGCAGTTCTTC

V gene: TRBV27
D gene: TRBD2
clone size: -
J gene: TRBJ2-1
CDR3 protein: CASMRLAANEQFF
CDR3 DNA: TGTGCCAGCATGCGACTAGCGGCCAATGAGCAGTTCTTC

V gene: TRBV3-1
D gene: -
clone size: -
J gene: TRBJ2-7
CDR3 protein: CASTQGPLTDSYEQYF
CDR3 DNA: TGTGCCAGCACTCAGGGGCCGTTGACGGACTCCTACGAGCAGTACTTC

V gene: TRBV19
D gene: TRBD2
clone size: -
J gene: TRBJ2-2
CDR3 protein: CASMISGRRTGELFF
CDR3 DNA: TGTGCCAGTATGATAAGCGGGAGGCGCACCGGGGAGCTGTTTTTT

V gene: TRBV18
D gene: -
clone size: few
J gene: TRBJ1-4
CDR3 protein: CASSPQTASNEKLFF
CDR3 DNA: TGTGCCAGCTCACCACAGACAGCGTCTAATGAAAAACTGTTTTTT

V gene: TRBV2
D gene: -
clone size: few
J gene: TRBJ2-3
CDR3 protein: CASSDRLRTDTQYF
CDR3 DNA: TGTGCCAGCAGTGACCGGTTGCGCACAGATACGCAGTATTTT

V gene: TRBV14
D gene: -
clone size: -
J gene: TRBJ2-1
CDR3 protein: CASSDKWTPYNEQFF
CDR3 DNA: TGTGCCAGCAGCGATAAATGGACGCCATACAATGAGCAGTTCTTC

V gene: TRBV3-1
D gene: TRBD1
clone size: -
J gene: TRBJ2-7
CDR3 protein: CASSQGGKRWTGSYEQYF
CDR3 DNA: TGTGCCAGCAGCCAAGGGGGGAAGAGATGGACAGGCTCCTACGAGCAGTACTTC